The 6 T cell receptor beta chains in this list originate from one sample, sequenced in a study of metastatic and nonmetastatic thyroid tumors. Every patient underwent thyroid surgery untreated. TCRdb re-processed the PCR reads through MiXCR. The sample lists around 50,000 clones, approximately 20% occurring once. The source material was blood. Source of these receptors: a male donor with papillary thyroid cancer or a benign thyroid nodule (not recorded which). Some clones in this sample may be carry-over from other donors' samples.

This clone has at least ten counts. V gene TRBV5-1 combines with J gene TRBJ2-1; maybe TRBD1 (5 bases). Trimming stripped 6 bases from V and 5 bases from J, with 18 bases between. Germline loops: CDR1 SGHRS, CDR2 YFSETQ. This CDR3 is 15 amino acids long. CDR3 sequence: CASTDTQGTNNEQFF. The CDR3 DNA is TGCGCCAGCACCGATACCCAGGGTACTAACAATGAGCAGTTCTTC.

At least ten counts were recorded for this clone. J is TRBJ1-5 and V is TRBV20-1, with D unresolved. The CDR3 loop spans 14 amino acids. Per germline, CDR1 DFQATT and CDR2 SNEGSKA (reference sequence). Trimming pared 4 bases from V and 7 bases from J, leaving 17 bases between. The CDR3 coding sequence is TGCAGTGCTATGGAATCGGGCCCATCCCAGCCCCAGCATTTT. As protein: CSAMESGPSQPQHF.

V and J are TRBV9 and TRBJ2-7; possibly TRBD2 for D (5 bases). This CDR3 region has 15 residues. Germline lookup yields CDR1 SGDLS and CDR2 YYNGEE. Trimming took 0 bases from V and 3 from J, leaving 13 bases between them. The CDR3 bases are TGTGCCAGCAGCGTAGCACTAGGGCCAAGCTACGAGCAGTACTTC. It specifies CASSVALGPSYEQYF.

This clone was picked up many times. This could be a read error, since a much larger clone is one nucleotide away. This sample includes further DNA sequences coding for the same CDR3. The V and J genes are TRBV27 and TRBJ2-7; D is ambiguous. The CDR3 has 15 amino acids. Trimming removed 0 bases at V and 2 bases at J, with 11 bases between. Germline CDR1 MNHEY, CDR2 SMNVEV (reference sequence). The CDR3 protein is CASSLSRALTYEQYF. CDR3 coding DNA: TGTGCCAGCAGTTTATCTAGGGCTTTGACCTACGAGCAGTACTTC.

This rearrangement joins TRBV6-1 to TRBJ2-5; unclear D gene. Germline CDR1 is MNHNS and CDR2 is SASEGT. Trimming stripped 2 bases from V and 5 bases from J, with 6 bases between. The CDR3 length is 12 residues. The CDR3 region has the DNA TGTGCCAGCAGTGAATTGGGGGAGACCCAGTACTTC. The encoded protein is CASSELGETQYF.

This clone was recorded at least ten times. Other DNA sequences in this sample translate to the same CDR3. The chain carries TRBV7-9 and TRBJ2-5; 9 nucleotides line up with TRBD2. J was trimmed by 5 bases and V by 4 bases; bases with no gene match: 8. The germline CDR1 and CDR2 sequences are SEHNR and FQNEAQ (reference sequence). The CDR3 runs 15 residues. The CDR3 DNA is TGTGCCAGCAGCTGGCGCGGGGGGGCGGATGAGACCCAGTACTTC. Encoded protein: CASSWRGGADETQYF.